This TCR beta chain was captured in a study of shared clonotypes between healthy human individuals. Germline trimming cut 7 bases from V and 2 bases from J; bases unmatched to any gene: 14. The CDR3 is 18 amino acids. CDR1 LNHDA and CDR2 SQIVND come from the germline V gene (reference sequence). Produced via immunoSEQ multiplex PCR; TCRdb's table is partial and in-frame only. The table has approximately 1,500,000 clones, around 98% seen once. What was sequenced was naive CD4+ T cells sorted from blood. Subset specified: CD45RA+ positively selected. This chain links TRBV19 with TRBJ2-7; the match to TRBD2 covers 13 bases. The TCR sequence derives from a man aged 25 to 40 in good health. The DNA for the CDR3 is TGTGCCAGTACCCCTGGGGGGACTAGCGGGAAAAGCGCCTACGAGCAGTACTTC. Translated: CASTPGGTSGKSAYEQYF.